A selection of T cell receptor beta chains follows, all from one sample in a study of cytomegalovirus exposure and HLA in healthy donors. TCRdb keeps only in-frame clones here, not all; method: immunoSEQ multiplex PCR. Here the sample table reports about 50,000 clones. Sequenced input: PBMCs. All receptors derive from a young man in good health and CMV-seropositive. Both conserved end residues are part of each CDR3. The order of the fields is J gene, clone size, D gene, V gene, CDR3 protein, CDR3 DNA. A D gene is named only where the DNA matches it firmly. Rows give clone size only sometimes, using once, few, many, or a class for an expanded clone.

TRBJ2-1	-	-	TRBV27	CASSFGPQDEQFF	TGTGCCAGCAGTTTTGGCCCTCAGGATGAGCAGTTCTTC
TRBJ1-6	-	TRBD1	TRBV19	CASEQGAHNSPLHF	TGTGCCAGCGAACAGGGGGCGCATAATTCACCCCTCCACTTT
TRBJ2-7	-	TRBD2	TRBV5-1	CASSLDLAGGPWEEQYF	TGCGCCAGCAGCTTGGATCTAGCGGGAGGGCCGTGGGAAGAGCAGTACTTC
TRBJ1-1	-	TRBD1	TRBV18	CASSPGTGNTEAFF	TGTGCCAGCTCACCAGGGACAGGGAACACTGAAGCTTTCTTT
TRBJ2-7	medium-sized	-	TRBV27	CASSLRDTSYEQYF	TGTGCCAGCAGTTTAAGGGACACTTCCTACGAGCAGTACTTC
TRBJ2-7	-	TRBD2	TRBV28	CASTSGTSGSYEQYF	TGTGCCAGCACCTCCGGGACTAGCGGCTCCTACGAGCAGTACTTC
TRBJ1-2	-	TRBD1	TRBV2	CASRGTLRQGLFYGYTF	TGTGCCAGCAGAGGCACTCTTCGACAGGGCTTGTTCTATGGCTACACCTTC
TRBJ2-7	hyperexpanded	-	TRBV10-3	CAISDYSGTYEQYF	TGTGCCATCAGTGACTATTCAGGGACCTACGAGCAGTACTTC
TRBJ2-3	-	-	TRBV7-6	CASSLALAADTQYF	TGTGCCAGCAGCTTAGCGCTGGCGGCAGATACGCAGTATTTT
TRBJ2-7	-	-	TRBV6-1	CASSGGGSYEQYF	TGTGCCAGCAGTGGGGGCGGCTCCTACGAGCAGTACTTC
TRBJ2-3	-	-	TRBV5-1	CASSLIIGSTDTQYF	TGCGCCAGCAGCTTGATTATCGGGAGCACAGATACGCAGTATTTT
TRBJ1-5	-	TRBD1	TRBV19	CASGQVKGAGQPQHF	TGTGCCAGCGGACAGGTCAAGGGCGCCGGTCAGCCCCAGCATTTT
TRBJ1-6	-	-	TRBV7-2	CASQTGIQNSPLHF	TGTGCCAGCCAAACCGGGATACAAAATTCACCCCTCCACTTT
TRBJ2-7	-	TRBD1	TRBV7-3	CASSLGTGVGEQYF	TGTGCCAGCAGCTTAGGGACAGGGGTAGGGGAGCAGTACTTC
TRBJ1-4	-	TRBD1	TRBV6-1	CASNDRGRANEKLFF	TGTGCCAGCAACGACAGGGGGCGAGCTAATGAAAAACTGTTTTTT
TRBJ2-2	-	-	TRBV7-3	CASSPNGIGENTGELFF	TGTGCCAGCAGCCCCAACGGGATCGGTGAAAACACCGGGGAGCTGTTTTTT
TRBJ1-5	-	-	TRBV19	CASGEGPQHF	TGTGCCAGCGGGGAGGGGCCCCAGCATTTT
TRBJ2-7	-	-	TRBV5-1	CASSFGGAGPLYEQYF	TGCGCCAGCAGCTTCGGAGGGGCGGGTCCTCTCTACGAGCAGTACTTC
TRBJ2-3	-	-	TRBV25-1	CASSMQNSRSTDTQYF	TGTGCCAGCAGTATGCAAAACTCGAGAAGCACAGATACGCAGTATTTT
TRBJ1-5	-	-	TRBV2	CASSEGGGLGNSNQPQHF	TGTGCCAGCAGTGAGGGCGGGGGGCTCGGGAATAGCAATCAGCCCCAGCATTTT
TRBJ1-2	-	-	TRBV4-1	CASSQDLGGSNYGYTF	TGCGCCAGCAGCCAAGATTTGGGGGGATCTAACTATGGCTACACCTTC
TRBJ2-7	-	-	TRBV19	CASIGRDSYEQYF	TGTGCCAGTATCGGCAGGGACTCCTACGAGCAGTACTTC
TRBJ2-7	-	-	TRBV11-2	CASSFLAGRSYEQYF	TGTGCCAGCAGCTTTCTGGCAGGGCGATCCTACGAGCAGTACTTC
TRBJ2-5	-	-	TRBV5-8	CASSLKRNQETQYF	TGTGCCAGCAGCTTGAAGCGGAACCAAGAGACCCAGTACTTC
TRBJ1-6	-	-	TRBV5-6	CASSLGGDSPLHF	TGTGCCAGCAGCTTGGGCGGGGATTCACCCCTCCACTTT
TRBJ2-7	-	-	TRBV6-4	CAISDYSGTYEQYF	TGTGCCATCAGTGACTATTCAGGGACCTACGAGCAGTACTTC
TRBJ2-3	-	TRBD2	TRBV11-3	CASSFAGTSGRDTQYF	TGTGCCAGCAGCTTCGCGGGGACTAGCGGGAGAGATACGCAGTATTTT
TRBJ2-3	-	-	TRBV28	CASSSPNRVDTQYF	TGTGCCAGCAGTTCCCCTAACAGGGTTGATACGCAGTATTTT
TRBJ2-6	-	TRBD1	TRBV28	CATDRGGSGANVLTF	TGTGCCACGGACAGGGGAGGCTCTGGGGCCAACGTCCTGACTTTC
TRBJ2-5	-	-	TRBV2	CASSEARQGWGTQYF	TGTGCCAGCAGTGAAGCGCGCCAGGGGTGGGGGACCCAGTACTTC
TRBJ2-7	-	TRBD1	TRBV6-1	CASSARQGEGDEQYF	TGTGCCAGCAGTGCCAGACAGGGAGAGGGGGACGAGCAGTACTTC
TRBJ1-3	-	-	TRBV19	CASSTGSGNTIYF	TGTGCCAGTAGCACAGGGTCTGGAAACACCATATATTTT
TRBJ2-7	-	TRBD2	TRBV30	CAWMPGLAGNEQYF	TGTGCCTGGATGCCGGGACTAGCGGGAAATGAGCAGTACTTC
TRBJ2-1	-	-	TRBV5-1	CASSLAPGNEQFF	TGCGCCAGCAGCTTGGCCCCGGGAAACGAGCAGTTCTTC
TRBJ2-3	-	TRBD2	TRBV6-4	CASSEREGTDTQYF	TGTGCCAGCAGTGAGCGGGAGGGCACAGATACGCAGTATTTT
TRBJ2-7	-	TRBD2	TRBV29-1	CSGSAGFSYEQYF	TGCAGCGGGTCAGCGGGGTTCTCCTACGAGCAGTACTTC
TRBJ2-7	-	-	TRBV7-8	CASTPSGENSYEQYF	TGTGCCAGTACCCCATCCGGGGAAAACTCCTACGAGCAGTACTTC
TRBJ2-7	-	-	TRBV7-8	CASSLGLDLFYEQYF	TGTGCCAGCAGCTTAGGCCTCGACTTGTTTTACGAGCAGTACTTC
TRBJ2-7	-	-	TRBV14	CASSHPRGQLAGEQYF	TGTGCCAGCAGCCACCCCCGGGGACAGCTGGCGGGGGAGCAGTACTTC
TRBJ1-5	-	TRBD1	TRBV6-1	CASRETRGRYSNQPQHF	TGTGCCAGCAGAGAAACCAGGGGGCGGTATAGCAATCAGCCCCAGCATTTT
TRBJ2-1	-	-	TRBV5-1	CASSLGGRQFF	TGCGCCAGCAGCTTGGGGGGCAGGCAGTTCTTC
TRBJ2-1	-	TRBD2	TRBV7-9	CASSETSGRVDEQFF	TGTGCCAGCAGCGAAACTAGCGGGAGGGTCGATGAGCAGTTCTTC
TRBJ2-2	-	-	TRBV7-9	CASSLGGVTTGELFF	TGTGCCAGCAGCTTAGGGGGCGTTACCACCGGGGAGCTGTTTTTT
TRBJ2-7	-	-	TRBV30	CAWSVSHRLGSYEQYF	TGTGCCTGGAGTGTATCCCACCGACTCGGCTCCTACGAGCAGTACTTC
TRBJ2-3	-	TRBD1	TRBV10-3	CAISQTRDRDTDTQYF	TGTGCCATCAGTCAAACCCGGGACAGGGATACAGATACGCAGTATTTT
TRBJ2-7	-	-	TRBV30	CAWRSPGKGEQYF	TGTGCCTGGAGGTCCCCAGGGAAGGGCGAGCAGTACTTC